This is a list of T cell receptor beta chains from one sample in a study of OX40 agonist ivuxolimab in advanced cancers. The repertoire was sequenced with immunoSEQ multiplex PCR; TCRdb's copy has only in-frame clones and lacks some. The sample lists 50,000 to 60,000 clones, roughly 89% seen once, with about 6.5% in the top ten. The sequencing here drew on CD4+ or CD8+ T cells sorted from blood, taken in a trial of the OX40 agonist ivuxolimab. These TCRs come from an adult with an advanced solid tumor such as melanoma, head and neck, liver or kidney cancer. Each CDR3 is given with its conserved first and last residue. The D gene is left open where the match is weak. Clone size appears in some rows only: once, few, many, or a class for an expanded clone.

cdr3_nt: TGTGCCAGCAGTGATTGGGGAGAAGATACGCAGTATTTT; cdr3_aa: CASSDWGEDTQYF; d_call: NA; j_call: TRBJ2-3; clone_size: NA; cdr3_length: 13; v_call: TRBV6-1
cdr3_nt: TGTGCCTGGAGGGGAGGGTACAATGAGCAGTTCTTC; cdr3_aa: CAWRGGYNEQFF; d_call: TRBD2; j_call: TRBJ2-1; clone_size: NA; cdr3_length: 12; v_call: TRBV30
cdr3_nt: TGCGCCAGCAGCCAATTTGGCCGTGGGGCAGTTACTTACTATGGCTACACCTTC; cdr3_aa: CASSQFGRGAVTYYGYTF; d_call: NA; j_call: TRBJ1-2; clone_size: NA; cdr3_length: 18; v_call: TRBV4-1
cdr3_nt: TGTGCCAGCAGCTCAGCCAAAAACATTCAGTACTTC; cdr3_aa: CASSSAKNIQYF; d_call: NA; j_call: TRBJ2-4; clone_size: NA; cdr3_length: 12; v_call: TRBV7-9
cdr3_nt: TGTGCCAGCAGCTCGCCAGCATTCACGGGAGGAGGGACAGATACGCAGTATTTT; cdr3_aa: CASSSPAFTGGGTDTQYF; d_call: TRBD2; j_call: TRBJ2-3; clone_size: NA; cdr3_length: 18; v_call: TRBV7-8
cdr3_nt: TGTGCCAGCAGTTTTCAGGGGTGGGGAAACACCATATATTTT; cdr3_aa: CASSFQGWGNTIYF; d_call: NA; j_call: TRBJ1-3; clone_size: NA; cdr3_length: 14; v_call: TRBV28
cdr3_nt: TGTGCCAGTAGTACATGGACAGGGGAGGTCAATCAGCCCCAGCATTTT; cdr3_aa: CASSTWTGEVNQPQHF; d_call: TRBD1; j_call: TRBJ1-5; clone_size: NA; cdr3_length: 16; v_call: TRBV19
cdr3_nt: TGTGCCAGCAGTGACAGGCGGTTCGGAAAACTGTTTTTT; cdr3_aa: CASSDRRFGKLFF; d_call: NA; j_call: TRBJ1-4; clone_size: NA; cdr3_length: 13; v_call: TRBV7-6
cdr3_nt: TGTGCCAGCAGCGTAGAGGGGAATGAGCAGTTCTTC; cdr3_aa: CASSVEGNEQFF; d_call: NA; j_call: TRBJ2-1; clone_size: few; cdr3_length: 12; v_call: TRBV9
cdr3_nt: TGTGCCACCAGCAGAGGGTCCGGGACAGGGGGGCTTGAAGATGAAAAACTGTTTTTT; cdr3_aa: CATSRGSGTGGLEDEKLFF; d_call: TRBD1; j_call: TRBJ1-4; clone_size: NA; cdr3_length: 19; v_call: TRBV15
cdr3_nt: TGTGCCAGCAAGTACCAACAGGGTAGCACTGAAGCTTTCTTT; cdr3_aa: CASKYQQGSTEAFF; d_call: NA; j_call: TRBJ1-1; clone_size: NA; cdr3_length: 14; v_call: TRBV27
cdr3_nt: TGTGCCACCAGCCAAAACAGGGGTAACTATGGCTACACCTTC; cdr3_aa: CATSQNRGNYGYTF; d_call: TRBD1; j_call: TRBJ1-2; clone_size: NA; cdr3_length: 14; v_call: TRBV15
cdr3_nt: TGTGCCAGCAGGGACAGGCTCTACGAGCAGTACTTC; cdr3_aa: CASRDRLYEQYF; d_call: TRBD1; j_call: TRBJ2-7; clone_size: once; cdr3_length: 12; v_call: TRBV28
cdr3_nt: TGTGCCAGCAGTGAAGCTGGACTAGCGGGGGCGAATGAGCAGTTCTTC; cdr3_aa: CASSEAGLAGANEQFF; d_call: TRBD2; j_call: TRBJ2-1; clone_size: medium-sized; cdr3_length: 16; v_call: TRBV2
cdr3_nt: TGCGCCAGCAGCCAAGAGCACGGAGTGGGAGCGGTTTACGAGCAGTACTTC; cdr3_aa: CASSQEHGVGAVYEQYF; d_call: NA; j_call: TRBJ2-7; clone_size: NA; cdr3_length: 17; v_call: TRBV4-3
cdr3_nt: TGTGCCAAACACAAGGGGGAAGCCTGCCACTACGAGCAGTACTTC; cdr3_aa: CAKHKGEACHYEQYF; d_call: NA; j_call: TRBJ2-7; clone_size: NA; cdr3_length: 15; v_call: TRBV21-1
cdr3_nt: TGCGCCAGCAGCCATAGGGGGGACACTGAAGCTTTCTTT; cdr3_aa: CASSHRGDTEAFF; d_call: NA; j_call: TRBJ1-1; clone_size: NA; cdr3_length: 13; v_call: TRBV5-1
cdr3_nt: TGTGCCAGCAGCGTAGTTGCGGGAGGGGTCAATGAGCAGTTCTTC; cdr3_aa: CASSVVAGGVNEQFF; d_call: TRBD2; j_call: TRBJ2-1; clone_size: NA; cdr3_length: 15; v_call: TRBV9
cdr3_nt: TGTGCCAGCAGTTACTATCCAGAGGCTGAGCCCCAGCATTTT; cdr3_aa: CASSYYPEAEPQHF; d_call: NA; j_call: TRBJ1-5; clone_size: NA; cdr3_length: 14; v_call: TRBV6-5
cdr3_nt: TGTGCCATCAGTGGGTTGACAGGGGAGGACGCCACTCTCTCCTACGAGCAGTACTTC; cdr3_aa: CAISGLTGEDATLSYEQYF; d_call: TRBD1; j_call: TRBJ2-7; clone_size: NA; cdr3_length: 19; v_call: TRBV10-3
cdr3_nt: TGTGCCAGCAGCGCTAGCCTGGGCAGCGGGAGCTTCAATGAGCAGTTCTTC; cdr3_aa: CASSASLGSGSFNEQFF; d_call: TRBD2; j_call: TRBJ2-1; clone_size: NA; cdr3_length: 17; v_call: TRBV5-6
cdr3_nt: TGCAGCGCCCAAGGGCAGGCGAACTATGGCTACACCTTC; cdr3_aa: CSAQGQANYGYTF; d_call: NA; j_call: TRBJ1-2; clone_size: NA; cdr3_length: 13; v_call: TRBV29-1
cdr3_nt: TGTGCCAGCAGCTTAGTCCAGGGTGCCACCGGGGAGCTGTTTTTT; cdr3_aa: CASSLVQGATGELFF; d_call: NA; j_call: TRBJ2-2; clone_size: NA; cdr3_length: 15; v_call: TRBV7-9
cdr3_nt: TGTGCCAGCAGTTTTTCTCTCGAGCAGTACTTC; cdr3_aa: CASSFSLEQYF; d_call: NA; j_call: TRBJ2-7; clone_size: few; cdr3_length: 11; v_call: TRBV28
cdr3_nt: TGCGCCAGCAGCTGGACAGGTGCCTACAATGAGCAGTTCTTC; cdr3_aa: CASSWTGAYNEQFF; d_call: TRBD1; j_call: TRBJ2-1; clone_size: NA; cdr3_length: 14; v_call: TRBV5-1
cdr3_nt: TGTGCCAGCAGTTTGGGAGTCGGGACAGGGTCCTACGAGCAGTACTTC; cdr3_aa: CASSLGVGTGSYEQYF; d_call: TRBD1; j_call: TRBJ2-7; clone_size: NA; cdr3_length: 16; v_call: TRBV6-5
cdr3_nt: TGTGCCAGCAGCCGGCGTGAGGGGGTTTACAATGAGCAGTTCTTC; cdr3_aa: CASSRREGVYNEQFF; d_call: NA; j_call: TRBJ2-1; clone_size: NA; cdr3_length: 15; v_call: TRBV14
cdr3_nt: TGTGCCACCAGCAGATTTATCCACGAGCAGTACTTC; cdr3_aa: CATSRFIHEQYF; d_call: NA; j_call: TRBJ2-7; clone_size: NA; cdr3_length: 12; v_call: TRBV15
cdr3_nt: TGTGCCAGCAGCCCCGGACCCTATGGCTACACCTTC; cdr3_aa: CASSPGPYGYTF; d_call: NA; j_call: TRBJ1-2; clone_size: NA; cdr3_length: 12; v_call: TRBV11-2
cdr3_nt: TGTGCCAGCAGTGATGGGACGGTGACTGAAGCTTTCTTT; cdr3_aa: CASSDGTVTEAFF; d_call: NA; j_call: TRBJ1-1; clone_size: NA; cdr3_length: 13; v_call: TRBV6-1
cdr3_nt: TGTGCCAGCAGGGTACAGGGAGACACTGAAGCTTTCTTT; cdr3_aa: CASRVQGDTEAFF; d_call: NA; j_call: TRBJ1-1; clone_size: NA; cdr3_length: 13; v_call: TRBV5-4
cdr3_nt: TGTGCCAGCAGCCCAGGGGCCTTCTACGAGCAGTACTTC; cdr3_aa: CASSPGAFYEQYF; d_call: NA; j_call: TRBJ2-7; clone_size: NA; cdr3_length: 13; v_call: TRBV9
cdr3_nt: TGTGCCAGCAGCTCCGCCCTAGGCAACTATGGCTACACCTTC; cdr3_aa: CASSSALGNYGYTF; d_call: NA; j_call: TRBJ1-2; clone_size: NA; cdr3_length: 14; v_call: TRBV5-8
cdr3_nt: TGTGCCAGTAGTATAGACTGGGGGTATGAATTCAATGAGCAGTTCTTC; cdr3_aa: CASSIDWGYEFNEQFF; d_call: NA; j_call: TRBJ2-1; clone_size: NA; cdr3_length: 16; v_call: TRBV19
cdr3_nt: TGTGCCACCAGCACGTCTAGCGGGGGGCACCCCTACAATGAGCAGTTCTTC; cdr3_aa: CATSTSSGGHPYNEQFF; d_call: TRBD2; j_call: TRBJ2-1; clone_size: NA; cdr3_length: 17; v_call: TRBV15
cdr3_nt: TGTGCCAGCAGCCTGCCTTCATTCCCCCACAATGAGCAGTTCTTC; cdr3_aa: CASSLPSFPHNEQFF; d_call: NA; j_call: TRBJ2-1; clone_size: NA; cdr3_length: 15; v_call: TRBV5-6
cdr3_nt: TGTGCCAGCAGTGAGTATAGCGGGCCCACCTACGAGCAGTACTTC; cdr3_aa: CASSEYSGPTYEQYF; d_call: TRBD2; j_call: TRBJ2-7; clone_size: NA; cdr3_length: 15; v_call: TRBV2
cdr3_nt: TGTGCCAGTAGTATCGGAGGGGGTCCCTACGAGCAGTACTTC; cdr3_aa: CASSIGGGPYEQYF; d_call: NA; j_call: TRBJ2-7; clone_size: NA; cdr3_length: 14; v_call: TRBV19
cdr3_nt: TGTGCCAGCAGTTTATCAGGGAGCGTAGCTTTCTTT; cdr3_aa: CASSLSGSVAFF; d_call: NA; j_call: TRBJ1-1; clone_size: NA; cdr3_length: 12; v_call: TRBV27
cdr3_nt: TGTGCCAGCAGCTTGGGGTACGAGCAGTACTTC; cdr3_aa: CASSLGYEQYF; d_call: NA; j_call: TRBJ2-7; clone_size: NA; cdr3_length: 11; v_call: TRBV5-6
cdr3_nt: TGCGCCAGCAGCCAAGAGACGGGACTAGCGGGAGGGCCAGGGTACGAGCAGTACTTC; cdr3_aa: CASSQETGLAGGPGYEQYF; d_call: TRBD2; j_call: TRBJ2-7; clone_size: NA; cdr3_length: 19; v_call: TRBV4-3